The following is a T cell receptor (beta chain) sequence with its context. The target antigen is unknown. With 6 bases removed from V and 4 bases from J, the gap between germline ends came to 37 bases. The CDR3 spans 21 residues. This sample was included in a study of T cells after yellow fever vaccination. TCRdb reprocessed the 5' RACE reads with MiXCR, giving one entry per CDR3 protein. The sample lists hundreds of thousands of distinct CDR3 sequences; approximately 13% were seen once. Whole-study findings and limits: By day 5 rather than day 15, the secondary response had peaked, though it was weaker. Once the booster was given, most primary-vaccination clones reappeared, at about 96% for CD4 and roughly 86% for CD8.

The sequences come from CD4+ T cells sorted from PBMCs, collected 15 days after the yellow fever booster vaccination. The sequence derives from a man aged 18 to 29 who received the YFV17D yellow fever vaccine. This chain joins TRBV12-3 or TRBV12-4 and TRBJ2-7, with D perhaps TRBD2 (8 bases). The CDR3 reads CASSSRGRAGGLQQRTYEQYF. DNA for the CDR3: TGTGCCAGCAGCTCCAGGGGGAGGGCGGGGGGCCTACAACAACGGACTTACGAGCAGTACTTC.